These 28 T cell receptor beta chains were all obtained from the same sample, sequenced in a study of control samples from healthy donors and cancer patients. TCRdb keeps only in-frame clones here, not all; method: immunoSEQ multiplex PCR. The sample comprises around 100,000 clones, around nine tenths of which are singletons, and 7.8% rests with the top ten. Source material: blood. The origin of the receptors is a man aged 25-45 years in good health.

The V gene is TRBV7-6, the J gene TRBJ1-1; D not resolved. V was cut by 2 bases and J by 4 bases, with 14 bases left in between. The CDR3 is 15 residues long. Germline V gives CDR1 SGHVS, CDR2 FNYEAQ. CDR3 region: CASSLWGGEGTEAFF. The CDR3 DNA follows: TGTGCCAGCAGCTTATGGGGAGGCGAGGGCACTGAAGCTTTCTTT.

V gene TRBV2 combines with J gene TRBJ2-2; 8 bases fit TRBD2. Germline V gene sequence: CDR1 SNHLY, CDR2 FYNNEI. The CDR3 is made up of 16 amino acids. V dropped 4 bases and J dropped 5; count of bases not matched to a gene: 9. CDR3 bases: TGTGCCAGCAGTGGGCCGGGACTAGTCCATACCGGGGAGCTGTTTTTT. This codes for CASSGPGLVHTGELFF.

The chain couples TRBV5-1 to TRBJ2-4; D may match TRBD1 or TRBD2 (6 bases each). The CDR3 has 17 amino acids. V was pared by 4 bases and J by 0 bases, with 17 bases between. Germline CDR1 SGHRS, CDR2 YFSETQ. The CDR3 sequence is CASSPEGGILAKNIQYF. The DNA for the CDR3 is TGCGCCAGCAGCCCGGAGGGGGGAATATTAGCCAAAAACATTCAGTACTTC.

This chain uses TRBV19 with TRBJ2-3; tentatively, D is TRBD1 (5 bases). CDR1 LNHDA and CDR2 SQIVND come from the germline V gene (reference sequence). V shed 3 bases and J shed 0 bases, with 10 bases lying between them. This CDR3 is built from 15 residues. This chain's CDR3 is CASSIQGLSTDTQYF. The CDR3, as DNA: TGTGCCAGTAGTATTCAGGGCTTGAGCACAGATACGCAGTATTTT.

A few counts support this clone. The CDR3 DNA sequence: TGCAGCGTCTCTGCCAGGGGGCACTCCTACAATGAGCAGTTCTTC. Encoded protein: CSVSARGHSYNEQFF. The chain recombines TRBV29-1 with TRBJ2-1; TRBD1 matches at 8 bases. Germline lookup yields CDR1 SQVTM and CDR2 ANQGSEA. The CDR3 is 15 amino acids. V lost 6 bases and J lost 0; bases outside the gene matches: 7.

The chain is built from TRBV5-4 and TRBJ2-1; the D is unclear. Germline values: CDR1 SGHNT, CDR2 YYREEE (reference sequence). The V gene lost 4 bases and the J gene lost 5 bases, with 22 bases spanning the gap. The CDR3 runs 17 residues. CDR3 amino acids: CASSPHVSPGLNNEQFF. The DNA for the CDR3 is TGTGCCAGCAGCCCACACGTCTCCCCTGGATTGAACAATGAGCAGTTCTTC.

CDR3 DNA: TGTGCCAGCAGTTCTCCCGGGACGGGAGCAAAGACCCAGTACTTC. Its protein is CASSSPGTGAKTQYF. The chain recombines TRBV28 with TRBJ2-5; tentatively, D is TRBD2 (6 bases). Trimming left V 4 bases short and J 6 bases short, with 18 bases between. CDR1 and CDR2 (germline): MDHEN, SYDVKM. This CDR3 comprises 15 residues.

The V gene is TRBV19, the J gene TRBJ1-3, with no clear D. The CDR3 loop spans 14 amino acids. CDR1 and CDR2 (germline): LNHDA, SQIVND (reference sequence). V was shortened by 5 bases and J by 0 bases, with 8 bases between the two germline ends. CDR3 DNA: TGTGCCAGTAGTCGGTCCTACTCTGGAAACACCATATATTTT. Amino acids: CASSRSYSGNTIYF.

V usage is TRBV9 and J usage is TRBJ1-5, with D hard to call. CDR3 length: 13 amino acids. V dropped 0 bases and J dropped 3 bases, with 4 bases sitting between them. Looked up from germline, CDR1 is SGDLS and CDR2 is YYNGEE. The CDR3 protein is CASSVVPNQPQHF. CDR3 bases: TGTGCCAGCAGCGTAGTTCCCAATCAGCCCCAGCATTTT.

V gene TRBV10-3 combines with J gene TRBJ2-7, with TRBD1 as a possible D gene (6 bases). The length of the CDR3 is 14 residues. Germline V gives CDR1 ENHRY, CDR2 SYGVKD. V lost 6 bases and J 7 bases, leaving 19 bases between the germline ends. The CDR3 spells CAIRRGEGVGEQYF. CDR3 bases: TGTGCCATCAGGCGAGGAGAGGGGGTGGGGGAGCAGTACTTC.

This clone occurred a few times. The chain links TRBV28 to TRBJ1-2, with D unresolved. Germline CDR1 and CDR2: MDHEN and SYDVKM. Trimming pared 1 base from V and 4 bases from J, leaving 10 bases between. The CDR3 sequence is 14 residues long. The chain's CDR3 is CASSLFLRSYGYTF. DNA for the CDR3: TGTGCCAGCAGTTTATTCCTGAGATCCTATGGCTACACCTTC.

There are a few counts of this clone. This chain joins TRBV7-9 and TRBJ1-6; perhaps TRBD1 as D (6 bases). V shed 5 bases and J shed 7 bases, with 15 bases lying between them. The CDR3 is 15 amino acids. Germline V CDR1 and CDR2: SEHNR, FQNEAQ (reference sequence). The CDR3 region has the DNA TGTGCCAGCAGCCCGGGCGGCAGGGGAAATTCACCCCTCCACTTT. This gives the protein CASSPGGRGNSPLHF.

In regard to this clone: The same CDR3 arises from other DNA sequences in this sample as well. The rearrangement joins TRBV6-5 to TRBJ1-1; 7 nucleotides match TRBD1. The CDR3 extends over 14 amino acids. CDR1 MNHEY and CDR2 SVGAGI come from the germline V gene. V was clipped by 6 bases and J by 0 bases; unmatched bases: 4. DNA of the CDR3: TGTGCCAGCAGATCACAGGGGATGAACACTGAAGCTTTCTTT. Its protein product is CASRSQGMNTEAFF.

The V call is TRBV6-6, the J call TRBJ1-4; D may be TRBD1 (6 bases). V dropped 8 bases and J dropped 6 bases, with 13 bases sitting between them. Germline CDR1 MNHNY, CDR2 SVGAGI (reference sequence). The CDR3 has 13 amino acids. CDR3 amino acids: CASQNRVYEKLFF. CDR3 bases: TGTGCCAGCCAGAACAGGGTTTATGAAAAACTGTTTTTT.

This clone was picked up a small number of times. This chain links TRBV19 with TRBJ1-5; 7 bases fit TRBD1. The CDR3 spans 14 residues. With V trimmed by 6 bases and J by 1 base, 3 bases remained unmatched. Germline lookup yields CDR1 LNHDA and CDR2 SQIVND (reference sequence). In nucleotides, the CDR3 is TGTGCCAGTAGAATACAGGGGAGCAATCAGCCCCAGCATTTT. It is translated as CASRIQGSNQPQHF. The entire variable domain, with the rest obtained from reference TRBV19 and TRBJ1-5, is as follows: DGGITQSPKYLFRKEGQNVTLSCEQNLNHDAMYWYRQDPGQGLRLIYYSQIVNDFQKGDIAEGYSVSREKKESFPLTVTSAQKNPTAFYLCASRIQGSNQPQHFGDGTRLSIL.

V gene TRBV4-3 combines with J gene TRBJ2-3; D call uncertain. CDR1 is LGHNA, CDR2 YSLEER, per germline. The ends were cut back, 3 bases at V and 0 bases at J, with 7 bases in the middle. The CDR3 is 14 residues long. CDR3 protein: CASSQMTSTDTQYF. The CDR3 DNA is TGCGCCAGCAGCCAGATGACAAGCACAGATACGCAGTATTTT.

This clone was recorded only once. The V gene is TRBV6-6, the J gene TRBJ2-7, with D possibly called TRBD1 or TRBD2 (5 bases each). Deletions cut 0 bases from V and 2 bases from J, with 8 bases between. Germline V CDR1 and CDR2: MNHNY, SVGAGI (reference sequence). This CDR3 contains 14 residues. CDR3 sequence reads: CASSYSGGPYEQYV. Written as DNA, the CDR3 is TGTGCCAGCAGTTACTCTGGGGGACCCTACGAGCAGTACGTC.

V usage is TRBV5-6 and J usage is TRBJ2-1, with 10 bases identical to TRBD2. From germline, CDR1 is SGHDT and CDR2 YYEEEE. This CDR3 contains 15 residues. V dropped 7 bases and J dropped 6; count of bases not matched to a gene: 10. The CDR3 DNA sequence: TGTGCCAGCGGACAGCCTAGCGGGAGTGTCAATGAGCAGTTCTTC. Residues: CASGQPSGSVNEQFF.

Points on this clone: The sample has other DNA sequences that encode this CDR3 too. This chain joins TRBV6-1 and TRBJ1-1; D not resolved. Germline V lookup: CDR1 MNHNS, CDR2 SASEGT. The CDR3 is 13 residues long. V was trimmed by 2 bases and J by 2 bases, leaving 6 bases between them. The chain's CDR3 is CASSERENTEAFF. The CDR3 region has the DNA TGTGCCAGCAGTGAAAGAGAAAACACTGAAGCTTTCTTT.

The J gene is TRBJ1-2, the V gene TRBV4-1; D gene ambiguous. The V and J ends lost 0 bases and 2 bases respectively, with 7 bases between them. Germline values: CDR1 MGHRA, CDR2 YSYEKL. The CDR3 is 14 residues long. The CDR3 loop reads CASSQDSGNYGYTF. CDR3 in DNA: TGCGCCAGCAGCCAAGATTCGGGGAACTATGGCTACACCTTC.

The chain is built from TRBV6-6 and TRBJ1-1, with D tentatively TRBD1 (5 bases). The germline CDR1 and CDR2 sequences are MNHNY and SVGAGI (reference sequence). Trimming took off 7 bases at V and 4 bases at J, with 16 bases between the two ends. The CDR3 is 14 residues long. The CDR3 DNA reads TGTGCCAGCAACCCCTTCAGGGTCCGCACTGAAGCTTTCTTT. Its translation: CASNPFRVRTEAFF.

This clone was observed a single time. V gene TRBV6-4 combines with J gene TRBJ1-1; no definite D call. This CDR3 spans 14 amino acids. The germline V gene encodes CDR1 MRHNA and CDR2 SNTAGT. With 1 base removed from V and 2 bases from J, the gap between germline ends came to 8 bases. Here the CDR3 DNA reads TGTGCCAGCAGTGACTTCTCCCTTAACACTGAAGCTTTCTTT. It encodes CASSDFSLNTEAFF.

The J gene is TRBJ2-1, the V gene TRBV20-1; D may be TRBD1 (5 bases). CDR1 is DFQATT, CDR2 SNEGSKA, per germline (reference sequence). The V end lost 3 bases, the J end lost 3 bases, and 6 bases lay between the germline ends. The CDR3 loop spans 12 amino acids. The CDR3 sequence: CSASDSYNEQFF. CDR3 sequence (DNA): TGCAGTGCTAGTGACAGCTACAATGAGCAGTTCTTC.

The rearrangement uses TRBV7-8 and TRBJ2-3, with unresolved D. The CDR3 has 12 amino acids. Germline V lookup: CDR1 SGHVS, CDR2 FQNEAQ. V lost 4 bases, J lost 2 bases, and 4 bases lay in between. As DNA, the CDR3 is TGTGCCAGCAGCTCCCACACAGATACGCAGTATTTT. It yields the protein CASSSHTDTQYF.

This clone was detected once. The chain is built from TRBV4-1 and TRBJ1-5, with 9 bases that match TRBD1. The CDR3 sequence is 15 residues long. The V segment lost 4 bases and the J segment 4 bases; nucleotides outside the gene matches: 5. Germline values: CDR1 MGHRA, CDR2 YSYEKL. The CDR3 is CASSRGQGDNQPQHF. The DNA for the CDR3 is TGCGCCAGCAGCCGGGGACAGGGCGATAATCAGCCCCAGCATTTT.

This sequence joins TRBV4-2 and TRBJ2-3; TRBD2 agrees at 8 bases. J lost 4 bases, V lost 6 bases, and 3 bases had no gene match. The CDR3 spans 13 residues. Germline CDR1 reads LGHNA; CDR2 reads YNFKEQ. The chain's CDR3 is CASRRTSSDTQYF. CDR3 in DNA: TGTGCCAGCAGGCGGACTAGCTCAGATACGCAGTATTTT.

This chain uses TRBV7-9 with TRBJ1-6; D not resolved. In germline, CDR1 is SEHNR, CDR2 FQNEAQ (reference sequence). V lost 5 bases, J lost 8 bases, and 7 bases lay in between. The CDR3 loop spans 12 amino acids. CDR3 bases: TGTGCCAGCAGCCGGACCGATTCACCCCTCCACTTT. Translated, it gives CASSRTDSPLHF.

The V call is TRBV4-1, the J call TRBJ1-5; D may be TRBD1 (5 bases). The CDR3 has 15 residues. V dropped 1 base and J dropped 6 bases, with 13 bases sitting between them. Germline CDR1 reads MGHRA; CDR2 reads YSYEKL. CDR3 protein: CASSQVGGVGQPQHF. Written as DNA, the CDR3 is TGCGCCAGCAGCCAAGTTGGGGGGGTAGGTCAGCCCCAGCATTTT.